The 5 T cell receptor beta chains below come from one sample, sequenced in a study of cytomegalovirus exposure and HLA in healthy donors. The PCR contained 60 Vbeta and 13 Jbeta primers. Assay used: immunoSEQ multiplex PCR; TCRdb lists only in-frame clones, some missing. The sample has about 200,000 clones; roughly 84% are singletons. Material for sequencing was PBMCs. Every receptor here comes from a man aged 45 to 65 in good health and CMV-seronegative.

The V call is TRBV28, the J call TRBJ1-2, with D possibly TRBD1 on 6 matching bases. Germline values: CDR1 MDHEN, CDR2 SYDVKM. The CDR3 sequence is 13 residues long. The ends were cut back, 5 bases at V and 5 bases at J, with 12 bases in the middle. CDR3 sequence (DNA): TGTGCCAGCAGTCTGACAGGTCAATATGGCTACACCTTC. Translating it yields CASSLTGQYGYTF.

The chain joins TRBV14 to TRBJ1-5, with D unresolved. V shed 4 bases and J shed 5 bases, with 9 bases lying between them. This CDR3 is 13 amino acids long. Germline CDR1 reads SGHDN; CDR2 reads FVKESK. The CDR3 loop is CASSPDLDQPQHF. Here the CDR3 DNA reads TGTGCCAGCAGCCCAGATTTAGATCAGCCCCAGCATTTT.

The chain is built from TRBV9 and TRBJ2-3; D uncertain. The CDR3 consists of 15 residues. V was clipped by 2 bases and J by 4 bases, with 14 bases between them. The germline V gene encodes CDR1 SGDLS and CDR2 YYNGEE. The CDR3 DNA is TGTGCCAGCAGCGTGGCAGGCCCGAGCCCAGATACGCAGTATTTT. Its protein product is CASSVAGPSPDTQYF. Supplemented by reference TRBV9 and TRBJ2-3, the full variable domain reads DSGVTQTPKHLITATGQRVTLRCSPRSGDLSVYWYQQSLDQGLQFLIQYYNGEERAKGNILERFSAQQFPDLHSELNLSSLELGDSALYFCASSVAGPSPDTQYFGPGTRLTVL.

This chain uses TRBV5-1 with TRBJ1-1; 7 nucleotides line up with TRBD1. Germline CDR1 reads SGHRS; CDR2 reads YFSETQ. This CDR3 comprises 14 residues. Trimming at V came to 4 bases and at J to 5 bases, leaving 8 bases not matched to a gene. CDR3 DNA: TGCGCCAGCAGCGCGACAGGGCTAATGACTGAAGCTTTCTTT. Amino acids: CASSATGLMTEAFF.

The rearrangement uses TRBV7-9 and TRBJ2-7; D is perhaps TRBD1 (5 bases). Germline V gene data show CDR1 as SEHNR and CDR2 as FQNEAQ (reference sequence). The CDR3 extends over 15 amino acids. V gave up 1 base and J gave up 4 bases, with 14 bases separating them. The CDR3, as DNA: TGTGCCAGCAGCTTAGTTCCAGGGAAGATGTACGAGCAGTACTTC. It encodes CASSLVPGKMYEQYF.